This T cell receptor beta chain was retrieved from a study of cytomegalovirus exposure and HLA in healthy donors. V lost 4 bases, J lost 0 bases, and 10 bases lay in between. The length of the CDR3 is 15 residues. Germline-derived CDR1 and CDR2 are LNHDA and SQIVND (reference sequence). This PCR relied on a set of 60 Vbeta primers and 13 Jbeta primers. This table comes from immunoSEQ multiplex PCR, and its TCRdb copy is limited to in-frame clones, with some not included. Of some 99,000 clones in the sample, around 68% were seen once. Source material: PBMCs. The V gene is TRBV19, the J gene TRBJ1-3, with a weak D call TRBD1 (5 bases). The sequence was collected from a female donor in good health and CMV-seronegative. CDR3 loop: CASSRQTVSGNTIYF. DNA for the CDR3: TGTGCCAGTAGTAGACAGACTGTCTCTGGAAACACCATATATTTT.